This TCR beta chain was captured in a study of CD8 T cells in ankylosing spondylitis. Findings of the study overall: Reportedly, significant enrichment of disease-linked clones occurred in matched ankylosing spondylitis synovial fluid. Within peripheral blood, clones linked to disease were CD8+ and relatively rare. Seemingly characteristic of ankylosing spondylitis blood was a TCR beta motif consisting of under ten highly homologous variants.

This clonotype has more than one count but fewer than ten. Its specificity is unknown. Each TCR beta library was made by quantitative 5'-RACE that incorporated molecular barcodes. TCRdb re-derived calls from the 5' RACE reads in MiXCR, one entry per CDR3 protein. The table has approximately 150,000 distinct CDR3 sequences, around 32% seen once. Germline CDR1 reads MDHEN; CDR2 reads SYDVKM. This CDR3 has 15 amino acids. The V end was cut by 3 bases, the J end by 5 bases, with 16 bases between. J is TRBJ1-2 and V is TRBV28, with D uncertain. The sequence came from a male donor with ankylosing spondylitis. The specimen was synovial fluid, either unsorted or a sorted T cell fraction (not recorded which). The CDR3 here is CASSLQAKFQYGYTF. In DNA, the CDR3 is TGTGCCAGCAGTTTGCAGGCTAAGTTCCAATATGGCTACACCTTC.